The TCR beta chain described here comes from a study of shared clonotypes between healthy human individuals. CD45RO-negative cells were positively selected for CCR7, leaving out terminally differentiated effector memory CD45RA+ cells. Germline V gene lookup returns CDR1 MNHEY and CDR2 SVGAGI. V was trimmed by 0 bases and J by 4 bases, leaving 9 bases between them. This CDR3 region has 14 residues. The assay was immunoSEQ multiplex PCR, and TCRdb's table has in-frame clones only and misses some. Of about 700,000 clones listed, about 90% are singletons. The sample comprised naive CD8+ T cells sorted from blood. This chain links TRBV6-5 with TRBJ1-1; D is unresolved. This TCR was sampled from a young man in good health. The CDR3 bases are TGTGCCAGCAGTTACTCCGAGGGAAGCACTGAAGCTTTCTTT. As protein: CASSYSEGSTEAFF.